The rows below give T cell receptor beta chains drawn from one sample of a study of T-cell memory formation after mild COVID-19. TCRdb reprocessed the 5' RACE reads via MiXCR and lists one record per CDR3 protein. The sample carries a few hundred thousand distinct CDR3 sequences, around a tenth recorded once. The sample was PBMCs or a T cell subset sorted from them (not recorded which). All receptors come from a man between 18 and 35 years old who had mild COVID-19 (a few samples of this study predate the infection). Cell type and time point are not known. CDR3s include the opening cysteine and the closing phenylalanine or tryptophan. The D gene is left open where the match is weak. Clone size is not always given. Where it is, it says once, few, many or a class for expanded clones.

many	TRBD1	TRBV11-2	TRBJ1-1	CASSFRGTEAFF	TGTGCCAGCAGCTTCAGGGGGACTGAAGCTTTCTTT
.	.	TRBV2	TRBJ2-7	CASRWDIMAYEQYF	TGTGCCAGCCGGTGGGACATAATGGCCTACGAGCAGTACTTC
.	.	TRBV7-3	TRBJ2-3	CASSIGGTDTQYF	TGTGCCAGCAGCATAGGTGGCACAGATACGCAGTATTTT
.	.	TRBV24-1	TRBJ1-5	CATSERGNQPQHF	TGTGCCACCAGTGAGAGGGGCAATCAGCCCCAGCATTTT
few	.	TRBV20-1	TRBJ1-1	CSARDQALLNTEAFF	TGCAGTGCTAGAGATCAGGCACTACTGAACACTGAAGCTTTCTTT
.	TRBD1	TRBV12-3/TRBV12-4	TRBJ2-7	CASAQQGEFYEQYF	TGTGCCAGCGCTCAACAGGGGGAGTTCTACGAGCAGTACTTC
.	.	TRBV24-1	TRBJ2-3	CATSDSTELVDTQYF	TGTGCCACCAGTGATTCGACGGAGCTTGTAGATACGCAGTATTTT
.	.	TRBV5-1	TRBJ1-1	CASSLTGTGGYTEAFF	TGCGCCAGCAGCTTAACCGGGACTGGGGGTTACACTGAAGCTTTCTTT
.	.	TRBV12-3/TRBV12-4	TRBJ1-1	CASSRDIVNTEAFF	TGTGCCAGCAGTCGGGACATAGTGAACACTGAAGCTTTCTTT
few	.	TRBV6-5	TRBJ2-1	CATYAQVDEQFF	TGTGCCACCTATGCGCAGGTTGATGAGCAGTTCTTC
.	.	TRBV18	TRBJ2-5	CASSPFLSRETQYF	TGTGCCAGCTCCCCGTTCCTGAGTCGTGAGACCCAGTACTTC
.	.	TRBV5-1	TRBJ2-3	CASRIAADTQYF	TGCGCCAGCAGAATCGCGGCAGATACGCAGTATTTT
.	.	TRBV29-1	TRBJ2-3	CSADRNPGTQYF	TGCAGCGCTGACCGTAACCCTGGTACGCAGTATTTT
few	TRBD1	TRBV12-3/TRBV12-4	TRBJ1-2	CASSSPEGALYGYTF	TGTGCCAGCAGTTCCCCAGAGGGGGCCCTCTATGGCTACACCTTC
.	.	TRBV3-1	TRBJ2-3	CASSHTTHTQYF	TGTGCCAGCAGCCACACAACCCATACGCAGTATTTT
.	.	TRBV6-2/TRBV6-3	TRBJ1-2	CASSYSPGTTLGYTF	TGTGCCAGCAGTTACTCGCCTGGGACAACCCTTGGCTACACCTTC
.	TRBD1	TRBV18	TRBJ2-5	CTSSPGQGNVETQYF	TGTACCAGCTCACCGGGACAGGGGAACGTGGAGACCCAGTACTTC
few	.	TRBV7-8	TRBJ1-5	CASSFETVSNQPQHF	TGTGCCAGCAGCTTTGAGACAGTTAGCAATCAGCCCCAGCATTTT
.	.	TRBV6-5	TRBJ2-2	CASSYSVGAPNTGELFF	TGTGCCAGCAGTTACTCCGTGGGGGCCCCGAACACCGGGGAGCTGTTTTTT
few	TRBD1	TRBV12-3/TRBV12-4	TRBJ2-7	CASSLPGQGVEQYF	TGTGCCAGCAGTTTACCGGGACAGGGGGTCGAGCAGTACTTC
few	.	TRBV5-1	TRBJ1-6	CASSLDQGVVNSPLHF	TGCGCCAGCAGCTTGGATCAGGGAGTCGTGAATTCACCCCTCCACTTT
.	TRBD1	TRBV7-2	TRBJ1-2	CASSDPGTGNYGYTF	TGTGCCAGCAGCGATCCCGGGACAGGGAACTATGGCTACACCTTC
.	.	TRBV6-5	TRBJ2-6	CASKGFSGANVLTF	TGTGCCAGCAAGGGGTTCTCTGGGGCCAACGTCCTGACTTTC
few	.	TRBV20-1	TRBJ2-7	CSASPGRTYEQYF	TGCAGTGCTAGCCCGGGGAGAACGTACGAGCAGTACTTC
few	.	TRBV4-2	TRBJ2-3	CASTRGRGYGDTQYF	TGTGCCAGCACTCGGGGGCGGGGGTACGGGGATACGCAGTATTTT
.	.	TRBV7-9	TRBJ1-3	CASSRGLGASTGNTIYF	TGTGCCAGCAGCCGCGGTCTTGGGGCCAGCACTGGAAACACCATATATTTT
.	.	TRBV11-1	TRBJ2-3	CASSPVREDTQYF	TGTGCCAGCAGCCCCGTACGGGAAGATACGCAGTATTTT
few	TRBD1	TRBV5-1	TRBJ1-1	CASSVGTGANTEAFF	TGCGCCAGCAGCGTGGGGACAGGGGCGAACACTGAAGCTTTCTTT
few	.	TRBV5-1	TRBJ2-5	CASSSRPSTLGQETQYF	TGCGCCAGCAGCTCCCGACCCAGTACCCTGGGCCAAGAGACCCAGTACTTC
few	TRBD1	TRBV6-1	TRBJ1-1	CASWTGQMNTEAFF	TGTGCCAGCTGGACGGGACAGATGAACACTGAAGCTTTCTTT
.	.	TRBV5-1	TRBJ1-2	CASSLAGGREGYTF	TGCGCCAGCAGCTTGGCCGGCGGACGGGAAGGCTACACCTTC
.	.	TRBV10-3	TRBJ2-7	CAISEIFRDYEQYF	TGTGCCATCAGTGAGATTTTCAGGGACTACGAGCAGTACTTC
.	.	TRBV3-1	TRBJ1-1	CASTLGGSNTEAFF	TGTGCCAGCACCCTAGGGGGGTCCAACACTGAAGCTTTCTTT
few	TRBD2	TRBV20-1	TRBJ2-1	CSARASGGLTREQFF	TGCAGTGCTAGAGCTAGCGGGGGGCTGACAAGAGAGCAGTTCTTC
few	.	TRBV15	TRBJ2-1	CATSRGSNPGRVYLEQFF	TGTGCCACCAGCAGAGGTTCGAATCCCGGCAGGGTTTATTTGGAGCAGTTCTTC
.	.	TRBV7-2	TRBJ2-7	CASSLDIVKEQYF	TGTGCCAGCAGCTTAGATATTGTGAAAGAGCAGTACTTC
few	.	TRBV7-9	TRBJ1-1	CASSSGRSEAFF	TGTGCCAGCAGCTCTGGGAGGTCTGAAGCTTTCTTT
.	.	TRBV7-9	TRBJ1-1	CASSTGLLNTEAFF	TGTGCCAGCAGCACGGGACTCTTGAACACTGAAGCTTTCTTT
few	.	TRBV18	TRBJ2-7	CASSPYPRHMGTYEQYF	TGTGCCAGCTCACCATACCCTCGGCATATGGGTACCTACGAGCAGTACTTC
few	.	TRBV19	TRBJ2-6	CASRVAGANVLTF	TGTGCCAGTAGGGTGGCTGGGGCCAACGTCCTGACTTTC
few	TRBD1	TRBV12-3/TRBV12-4	TRBJ2-5	CASSLATGKETQYF	TGTGCCAGCAGTTTAGCGACAGGGAAAGAGACCCAGTACTTC
few	TRBD2	TRBV13	TRBJ2-3	CASSPRVAGNSTDTQYF	TGTGCCAGCAGCCCCCGGGTAGCGGGGAATAGCACAGATACGCAGTATTTT
few	.	TRBV7-2	TRBJ1-5	CASSLGTHNQPQHF	TGTGCCAGCAGCCTCGGGACGCACAATCAGCCCCAGCATTTT
few	TRBD2	TRBV7-3	TRBJ2-2	CASSSLAGEDTGELFF	TGTGCCAGCAGCTCGCTAGCGGGGGAGGACACCGGGGAGCTGTTTTTT
few	.	TRBV19	TRBJ1-2	CASTWGALNYGYTF	TGTGCCAGTACGTGGGGGGCGCTTAACTATGGCTACACCTTC